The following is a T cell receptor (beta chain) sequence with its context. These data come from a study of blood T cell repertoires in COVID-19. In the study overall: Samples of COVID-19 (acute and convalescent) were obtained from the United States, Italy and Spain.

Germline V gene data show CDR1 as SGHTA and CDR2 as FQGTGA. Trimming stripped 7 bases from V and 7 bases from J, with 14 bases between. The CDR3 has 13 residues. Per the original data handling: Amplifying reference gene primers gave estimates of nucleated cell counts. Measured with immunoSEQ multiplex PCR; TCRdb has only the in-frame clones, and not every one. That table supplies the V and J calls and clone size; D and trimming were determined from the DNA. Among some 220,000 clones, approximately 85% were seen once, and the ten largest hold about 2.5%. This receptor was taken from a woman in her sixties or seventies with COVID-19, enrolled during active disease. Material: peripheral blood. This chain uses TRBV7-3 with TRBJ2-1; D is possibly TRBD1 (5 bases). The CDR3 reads CASIQGTWNEQFF. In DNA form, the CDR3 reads TGTGCCAGCATTCAGGGAACGTGGAATGAGCAGTTCTTC.